This record covers a single TCR beta chain. These data belong to a study of blood T cell repertoires in COVID-19. CDR1 is LGHDT and CDR2 is YNNKEL in the germline V gene (reference sequence). V shed 0 bases, J shed 6 bases, and the junction held 8 bases outside the gene matches. The CDR3 has 16 residues. Assay: immunoSEQ multiplex PCR; the TCRdb copy retains only in-frame clones and omits some. The sample includes tens of thousands of clones, about four fifths of them seen just once. Sequencing used peripheral blood. The chain has TRBV3-1 (or the pseudogene TRBV3-2) and TRBJ2-7; 10 nucleotides align to TRBD2. The sequence came from a human donor in a cohort sampled during active COVID-19. CDR3 coding DNA: TGTGCCAGCAGCCAAGAAGGACTAGCGGCCACGGGCGAGCAGTACTTC. Translated: CASSQEGLAATGEQYF.